This T cell receptor (beta chain) was documented in a study of CD8 T cells in Susac syndrome (dated by TCRdb to the late 2010s). With respect to the entire study: Repertoire sequencing was used to test whether CD8+ T cell activation and differentiation in Susac syndrome was antigen driven. The clonality of the CD8+ T cell repertoire was compared across over 10 healthy donors, around 14 Susac syndrome patients and 15 multiple sclerosis patients. Results and caveats for the whole study, not just this receptor: The number of individuals in the TCR sequencing and HLA analysis was recognized as being relatively small.

Points on this clonotype: It lacks a known antigen. Base qualities are not recorded, but no much larger clone differs from it by a single base.

RNA was extracted with the RNeasy kit and roughly 0.45 to 1 ug was reverse transcribed using random hexamers. TCR beta CDR3 regions were amplified with the immunoSEQ multiplex PCR assay covering 54 Vbeta and 13 Jbeta segments. PCR amplification bias was corrected using a synthetic template baseline for primer optimization and computational correction. The authors' analysis ran thus. Reads were annotated to V, D and J genes per IMGT and analyzed with immunoSEQ Analyzer, keeping only productive sequences. Clonality was calculated as one minus the Shannon entropy normalized by log2 of the number of productive unique sequences. Public and private clones were assessed among the 100 most prevalent clones of each patient and control. Susac-specific clones were defined as absent from healthy and MS cohorts, about 1,100 published viral clones and other ImmuneACCESS disease sequences. TCRdb reprocessing: public reads trimmed at Q25 with fastp, clones called with MiXCR, in-frame beta chains kept. One record per CDR3 amino acid sequence lists the most common genes and DNA. What appears here as the V and J calls and clone size reflects TCRdb's work, not the paper's. This sample lists approximately 220,000 distinct CDR3 sequences; about 93% were detected once. The ten most abundant clones make up less than 0.15% of the sample.

Peripheral blood CD8+ and CD4+ T cells from healthy donors, Susac syndrome patients and multiple sclerosis patients were profiled by high-throughput TCR beta sequencing. Multiple sclerosis controls were treatment-naive patients with stable or active relapsing-remitting disease fulfilling revised McDonald criteria. Bulk CD8+ and CD4+ T cells were purified by magnetic negative isolation, whereas CD8+ TEMRA cells were enriched by FACS. Blood was collected in EDTA tubes and processed within 24 hours, with PBMCs isolated through density gradient centrifugation. PBMCs intended for TCR sequencing were cryopreserved in liquid nitrogen and thawed later in a water bath at 37 degrees C. The sorted or isolated CD4+, CD8+ and CD8+ TEMRA cells had a purity of 90% or higher. Reading the germline V gene gives CDR1 ENHRY and CDR2 SYGVKD. The CDR3 measures 14 amino acids from cysteine to phenylalanine. The kept DNA is CDR3 alone, 42 bases in frame from the first base. V loses 4 bases, J loses 6 bases, and the germline ends lie 13 bases apart.

Material for sequencing was CD8+ T cells from PBMCs. The chain links TRBV10-3 with TRBJ2-1; TRBD1 is a weak D gene call, 5 bases matching. This clonotype was obtained from a human donor with multiple sclerosis. The DNA is TGTGCCATCAGTGCGGCAGGGTGGATCAATGAGCAGTTCTTC. This is translated as CAISAAGWINEQFF.